The T cell receptor beta chain under discussion was sequenced for a study of shared clonotypes between healthy human individuals. Study observations and caveats: Naive CD4 clonotypes overlapped across several donors at roughly 5.1%.

This clone appeared once. What it binds is unknown. The CDR3 runs 16 residues. CDR1 and CDR2 (germline): MDHEN, SYDVKM. With V trimmed by 1 base and J by 2 bases, 4 bases remained unmatched. The repertoire was sequenced with immunoSEQ multiplex PCR; TCRdb's copy has only in-frame clones and lacks some. The sample records approximately 2.1 million clones, approximately 95% being singletons. This clonotype was obtained from a man aged 18 to 30 in good health. Some clones in this sample may be carry-over from other donors' samples. The V call is TRBV28, the J call TRBJ2-2; the match to TRBD1 covers 7 bases. The sample comprised naive CD4+ T cells from PBMCs. Subset given: CD45RA+ positively selected. In DNA form, the CDR3 reads TGTGCCAGCAGTTTATTGAGGGGGCGAAACACCGGGGAGCTGTTTTTT. Protein product: CASSLLRGRNTGELFF.